This T cell receptor (beta chain) is from a study of blood T cell repertoires in COVID-19. Study-wide background: The origin of the acute and convalescent COVID-19 samples was the United States, Italy and Spain. PBMCs, B-cell-depleted T cells, or T cells provided the cDNA or gDNA that made up the material.

In terms of age and location, participants ranged from roughly 18 to 100 years and lived in about two dozen US areas. The CDR3 is 15 residues long. CDR1 GTSNPN and CDR2 SVGIG come from the germline V gene (reference sequence). V gave up 0 bases and J gave up 4 bases; unmatched junction bases: 5. Original methodology: Reference gene primer amplification yielded estimated nucleated cell counts. Here immunoSEQ multiplex PCR was the method, and the copy in TCRdb shows in-frame clones only, minus some. For V, J and clone size, that table is used; D and trimming come from the DNA. The top ten hold roughly 2% of the sample, which has about 360,000 clones, 88% seen once.

The sequenced material came from PBMCs or T cells enriched from blood (not recorded which). The origin of this receptor is a woman aged 40 to 55 with acute COVID-19. The chain uses TRBV30 and TRBJ1-5; 8 bases agree with TRBD1. The CDR3 DNA reads TGTGCCTGGAGTGTACTCGGACAGGGTAATCAGCCCCAGCATTTT. It translates to CAWSVLGQGNQPQHF.